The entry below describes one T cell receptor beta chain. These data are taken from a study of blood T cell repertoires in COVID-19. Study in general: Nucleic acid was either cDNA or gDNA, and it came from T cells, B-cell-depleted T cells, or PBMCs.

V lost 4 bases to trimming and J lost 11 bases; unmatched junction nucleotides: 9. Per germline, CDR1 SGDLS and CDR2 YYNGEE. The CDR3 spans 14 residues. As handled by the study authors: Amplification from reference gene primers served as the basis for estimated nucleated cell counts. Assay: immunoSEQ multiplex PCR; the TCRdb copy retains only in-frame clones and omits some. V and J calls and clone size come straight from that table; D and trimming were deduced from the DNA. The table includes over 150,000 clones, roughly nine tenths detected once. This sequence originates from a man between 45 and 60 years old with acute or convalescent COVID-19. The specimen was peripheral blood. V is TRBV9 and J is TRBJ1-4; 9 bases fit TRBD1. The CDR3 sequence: CASSQGPDRGKLFF. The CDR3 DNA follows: TGTGCCAGCAGCCAGGGGCCCGACAGGGGGAAACTGTTTTTT.